This T cell receptor beta chain emerged from a study of blood T cell repertoires in COVID-19. On the study more broadly: Sample material is recorded as cDNA or gDNA derived from T cells, B-cell-depleted T cells, or PBMCs.

The V end was cut by 7 bases, the J end by 1 base, with 12 bases between. Germline CDR1 is MNHEY and CDR2 is SVGAGI. The CDR3 loop spans 14 amino acids. Only in-frame clones appear in the TCRdb table, and some are missing; sequencing was by immunoSEQ multiplex PCR. The sample records some 280,000 clones, about nine tenths being singletons. The clonotype comes from a woman aged 40 to 50 who had recovered from COVID-19. This chain connects TRBV6-5 to TRBJ2-3; D unclear. The specimen was peripheral blood. The DNA of the CDR3 is TGTGCCAGCAAAGACGACTTGGGCACAGATACGCAGTATTTT. It translates to CASKDDLGTDTQYF.